The source of this T cell receptor beta chain is a study of T cell responses to AZD1222 COVID-19 vaccine. Points from the study as a whole: Only six AZD1222 recipients tested seropositive at baseline. Unmutated variant regions are reportedly the target of nearly half of TCRs that are spike-specific.

About this clone itself: Its antigen is not known.

Germline V gene lookup returns CDR1 MGHRA and CDR2 YSYEKL. Trimming took 4 bases from V and 2 from J; bases not matched to a gene: 2. The CDR3 spans 14 residues. Some second doses came at about 4 weeks and others at about 12 weeks; these were pooled. The data were produced by immunoSEQ multiplex PCR, yet TCRdb's version contains in-frame clones alone and is incomplete. The sample has hundreds of thousands of clones, 90% to 95% seen once. The sequences come from peripheral blood, collected 28 days after the second AZD1222 dose. The J gene is TRBJ2-3, the V gene TRBV4-1, with 8 bases that match TRBD1. This sequence originates from an adult who received the AZD1222 COVID-19 vaccine. Written as DNA, the CDR3 is TGCGCCAGCAGCCTGGACAGGGACACAGATACGCAGTATTTT. It is translated as CASSLDRDTDTQYF.